The rows below give T cell receptor beta chains drawn from one sample of a study of blood T cell repertoires in COVID-19. TCRdb's copy holds only in-frame clones and misses some; the assay was immunoSEQ multiplex PCR. The sample has 400,000 to 550,000 clones, 87% seen once. The material sequenced was PBMCs or T cells enriched from blood (not recorded which). The receptors shown here come from a woman aged 18 to 35 with acute COVID-19. Both conserved end residues are part of each CDR3. Each record gives: clone size, D gene, V gene, J gene, CDR3 DNA, CDR3 protein. The D gene is left open where the match is weak. For some rows the clone size is stated as once, few or many, or as a class when expanded; others skip it.

abundance: .; d_gene: .; v_gene: TRBV11-2; j_gene: TRBJ1-4; CDR3nt: TGTGCCAGCAGCTTAGATCTGGGGGCGGGTGATAATGAAAAACTGTTTTTT; CDR3aa: CASSLDLGAGDNEKLFF
abundance: .; d_gene: .; v_gene: TRBV27; j_gene: TRBJ2-5; CDR3nt: TGTGCCAGCAGTTTATCTCAGTCTCAAGAGACCCAGTACTTC; CDR3aa: CASSLSQSQETQYF
abundance: few; d_gene: .; v_gene: TRBV12-3/TRBV12-4; j_gene: TRBJ1-1; CDR3nt: TGTGCCAGCACCGGGATTACGAACACTGAAGCTTTCTTT; CDR3aa: CASTGITNTEAFF
abundance: once; d_gene: TRBD1; v_gene: TRBV28; j_gene: TRBJ1-5; CDR3nt: TGTGCCACGAGGGGGCTCAATCAGCCCCAGCATTTT; CDR3aa: CATRGLNQPQHF
abundance: few; d_gene: TRBD1; v_gene: TRBV10-3; j_gene: TRBJ1-2; CDR3nt: TGTGCCATCAGCGGGACAGGGTATGGCTACACCTTC; CDR3aa: CAISGTGYGYTF
abundance: .; d_gene: .; v_gene: TRBV3-1/TRBV3-2; j_gene: TRBJ1-4; CDR3nt: TGTGCCAGCAGCCAAGATCGGGGGGGACGGAGTGAAAAACTGTTTTTT; CDR3aa: CASSQDRGGRSEKLFF
abundance: .; d_gene: .; v_gene: TRBV11-3; j_gene: TRBJ2-7; CDR3nt: TGTGCCAGCAGCCCAGGAAACGGGGGCGAGCAGTACTTC; CDR3aa: CASSPGNGGEQYF
abundance: .; d_gene: TRBD1; v_gene: TRBV6-1; j_gene: TRBJ1-1; CDR3nt: TGTGCCAGCAGTGAACGGGACAGGGACACTGAAGCTTTCTTT; CDR3aa: CASSERDRDTEAFF
abundance: .; d_gene: .; v_gene: TRBV12-5; j_gene: TRBJ1-5; CDR3nt: TGTGCTAGTGGTCCTACAACGAGGGAGGGGAATCAGCCCCAGCATTTT; CDR3aa: CASGPTTREGNQPQHF
abundance: .; d_gene: .; v_gene: TRBV28; j_gene: TRBJ2-4; CDR3nt: TGTGCCAGCAGACCTGGACTAGCCAAAAACATTCAGTACTTC; CDR3aa: CASRPGLAKNIQYF
abundance: .; d_gene: .; v_gene: TRBV11-2; j_gene: TRBJ2-1; CDR3nt: TGTGCCAGCAGCCCGGTGAATGAGCAGTTCTTC; CDR3aa: CASSPVNEQFF
abundance: .; d_gene: .; v_gene: TRBV18; j_gene: TRBJ2-5; CDR3nt: TGTGCCAGCTCACCAGGCGATAGGGGCAGCCCAGAGACCCAGTACTTC; CDR3aa: CASSPGDRGSPETQYF
abundance: .; d_gene: .; v_gene: TRBV18; j_gene: TRBJ1-2; CDR3nt: TGTGCCAGCTCACCACCTTCGGGTTATGGCTACACCTTC; CDR3aa: CASSPPSGYGYTF
abundance: .; d_gene: TRBD1; v_gene: TRBV2; j_gene: TRBJ1-5; CDR3nt: TGTGCCACCTCCTTTACAGGGGGGAATCAGCCCCAGCATTTT; CDR3aa: CATSFTGGNQPQHF
abundance: .; d_gene: .; v_gene: TRBV7-7; j_gene: TRBJ1-2; CDR3nt: TGTGCTAGCAGCGCCCGGTCGAGGCCTGCTGGTAACTATGGCTACACCTTC; CDR3aa: CASSARSRPAGNYGYTF
abundance: .; d_gene: .; v_gene: TRBV30; j_gene: TRBJ1-4; CDR3nt: TGTGCCTGGAGTGGGTCGGGGGGGGAAAAACTGTTTTTT; CDR3aa: CAWSGSGGEKLFF
abundance: .; d_gene: .; v_gene: TRBV25-1; j_gene: TRBJ1-5; CDR3nt: TGTGCCAGCAGTGGAGGCAGCAATCAGCCCCAGCATTTT; CDR3aa: CASSGGSNQPQHF
abundance: .; d_gene: .; v_gene: TRBV7-2; j_gene: TRBJ2-6; CDR3nt: TGTGCCAGCAGCTTAGTCCAGATCTCTGGGGCCAACGTCCTGACTTTC; CDR3aa: CASSLVQISGANVLTF
abundance: .; d_gene: TRBD1; v_gene: TRBV3-1/TRBV3-2; j_gene: TRBJ1-1; CDR3nt: TGTGCCAGCAGCCAACCCAGACAGGGAGGAAGTCGCCAAGCTTTCTTT; CDR3aa: CASSQPRQGGSRQAFF
abundance: .; d_gene: TRBD1; v_gene: TRBV9; j_gene: TRBJ2-3; CDR3nt: TGTGCCAGCAGCCTAAAGACAGGGAATACAGATACGCAGTATTTT; CDR3aa: CASSLKTGNTDTQYF
abundance: .; d_gene: TRBD2; v_gene: TRBV27; j_gene: TRBJ2-1; CDR3nt: TGTGCCAGCCTTAAGCGGGGGGGCTACAATGAGCAGTTCTTC; CDR3aa: CASLKRGGYNEQFF
abundance: .; d_gene: .; v_gene: TRBV3-1/TRBV3-2; j_gene: TRBJ1-2; CDR3nt: TGTGCCAGCAGCCAATGGCCCTCGAATGATGGCTACACCTTC; CDR3aa: CASSQWPSNDGYTF
abundance: .; d_gene: .; v_gene: TRBV6-5; j_gene: TRBJ1-6; CDR3nt: TGTGCCAGCAGGCGGACAGATAATTCACCCCTCCACTTT; CDR3aa: CASRRTDNSPLHF
abundance: once; d_gene: TRBD1; v_gene: TRBV12-3/TRBV12-4; j_gene: TRBJ1-2; CDR3nt: TGTGCCAGCACCACGACAGGGGAGGGAGGCTACACCTTC; CDR3aa: CASTTTGEGGYTF
abundance: .; d_gene: TRBD1; v_gene: TRBV28; j_gene: TRBJ1-4; CDR3nt: TGTGCCAGCAGGGTTTTGGACAGGGCAAATGAAAAACTGTTTTTT; CDR3aa: CASRVLDRANEKLFF
abundance: few; d_gene: TRBD2; v_gene: TRBV3-1/TRBV3-2; j_gene: TRBJ2-3; CDR3nt: TGTGCCAGCAGCCAAGGATCTAGCGGCTCAGATACGCAGTATTTT; CDR3aa: CASSQGSSGSDTQYF
abundance: .; d_gene: .; v_gene: TRBV4-3; j_gene: TRBJ2-5; CDR3nt: TGCGCCAGCAGCCAAGATCGGGGGGAGACCCAGTACTTC; CDR3aa: CASSQDRGETQYF
abundance: .; d_gene: TRBD2; v_gene: TRBV19; j_gene: TRBJ2-1; CDR3nt: TGTGCCACTCGATCGAGACTAGCGATAAATGAGCAGTTCTTC; CDR3aa: CATRSRLAINEQFF
abundance: .; d_gene: .; v_gene: TRBV28; j_gene: TRBJ1-2; CDR3nt: TGTGCCAGCACCACTGGGACACGGACTAACTATGGCTACACCTTC; CDR3aa: CASTTGTRTNYGYTF
abundance: once; d_gene: TRBD2; v_gene: TRBV5-1; j_gene: TRBJ2-1; CDR3nt: TGCGCCAGCAGCGATGGGACTAGCGGGGACAATGAGCAGTTCTTC; CDR3aa: CASSDGTSGDNEQFF
abundance: .; d_gene: .; v_gene: TRBV12-3/TRBV12-4; j_gene: TRBJ1-2; CDR3nt: TGTGCCAGCAGTTTGGGGCCGTTCGACTACACCTTC; CDR3aa: CASSLGPFDYTF
abundance: few; d_gene: .; v_gene: TRBV19; j_gene: TRBJ1-1; CDR3nt: TGTGCCAGTAGTATATCAGGGCGGACTGAAGCTTTCTTT; CDR3aa: CASSISGRTEAFF
abundance: .; d_gene: TRBD2; v_gene: TRBV29-1; j_gene: TRBJ2-1; CDR3nt: TGCAGCGTTGGGGGAAAGCGCGGGAGGGCGGATAATGAGCAGTTCTTC; CDR3aa: CSVGGKRGRADNEQFF
abundance: .; d_gene: .; v_gene: TRBV12-3/TRBV12-4; j_gene: TRBJ1-1; CDR3nt: TGTGCCAGCAGGTTGCAGGCGAACACTGAAGCTTTCTTT; CDR3aa: CASRLQANTEAFF
abundance: .; d_gene: TRBD1; v_gene: TRBV2; j_gene: TRBJ1-5; CDR3nt: TGTGCCACTTCCGGGACAGGGGGTCAGCCCCAGCATTTT; CDR3aa: CATSGTGGQPQHF
abundance: .; d_gene: TRBD1; v_gene: TRBV20-1; j_gene: TRBJ2-7; CDR3nt: TGCAGTGCTAGTATCGCGACAGGGACCGAGCAGTACTTC; CDR3aa: CSASIATGTEQYF
abundance: .; d_gene: .; v_gene: TRBV27; j_gene: TRBJ1-6; CDR3nt: TGTGCCAGGAGGGGGCCCCTCCACTTT; CDR3aa: CARRGPLHF
abundance: .; d_gene: .; v_gene: TRBV19; j_gene: TRBJ1-1; CDR3nt: TGTGCCAGTAGTAACATAGGGGGCACTGAAGCTTTCTTT; CDR3aa: CASSNIGGTEAFF
abundance: .; d_gene: .; v_gene: TRBV9; j_gene: TRBJ2-3; CDR3nt: TGTGCCAGCAGCCCATGGGCCTCCACGAGGGTCACAGATACGCAGTATTTT; CDR3aa: CASSPWASTRVTDTQYF
abundance: .; d_gene: TRBD2; v_gene: TRBV5-1; j_gene: TRBJ2-2; CDR3nt: TGCGCCAGCAGTAACGGAGGCCTAGCGGGGGGCACCGGGGAGCTGTTTTTT; CDR3aa: CASSNGGLAGGTGELFF
abundance: .; d_gene: .; v_gene: TRBV4-3; j_gene: TRBJ2-1; CDR3nt: TGCGCCAGCAGCCAAGGGCAATACAATGAGCAGTTCTTC; CDR3aa: CASSQGQYNEQFF
abundance: .; d_gene: .; v_gene: TRBV29-1; j_gene: TRBJ1-2; CDR3nt: TGCAGCGTTGAAACTAGGACAGATTCTAACTATGGCTACACCTTC; CDR3aa: CSVETRTDSNYGYTF
abundance: once; d_gene: .; v_gene: TRBV4-3; j_gene: TRBJ2-7; CDR3nt: TGCGCCAGCAGCCAAGATCTCGCGGGAAAGGGGTACGAGCAGTACTTC; CDR3aa: CASSQDLAGKGYEQYF
abundance: few; d_gene: .; v_gene: TRBV5-5; j_gene: TRBJ1-6; CDR3nt: TGTGCCAGCAGCTTGGAGGCACAGACCTATAATTCACCCCTCCACTTT; CDR3aa: CASSLEAQTYNSPLHF
abundance: .; d_gene: TRBD1; v_gene: TRBV5-5; j_gene: TRBJ2-2; CDR3nt: TGTGCCAGCAGCTTCACAGGGGGGACCGGGGAGCTGTTTTTT; CDR3aa: CASSFTGGTGELFF
abundance: .; d_gene: .; v_gene: TRBV21-1; j_gene: TRBJ2-1; CDR3nt: TGTGCCAGCAGCCCCGGGCCACGGAGGGGTAATGAGCAGTTCTTC; CDR3aa: CASSPGPRRGNEQFF
abundance: .; d_gene: .; v_gene: TRBV7-9; j_gene: TRBJ2-5; CDR3nt: TGTGCCAGCAGCTTACCAGGTTCCCAAGAGACCCAGTACTTC; CDR3aa: CASSLPGSQETQYF